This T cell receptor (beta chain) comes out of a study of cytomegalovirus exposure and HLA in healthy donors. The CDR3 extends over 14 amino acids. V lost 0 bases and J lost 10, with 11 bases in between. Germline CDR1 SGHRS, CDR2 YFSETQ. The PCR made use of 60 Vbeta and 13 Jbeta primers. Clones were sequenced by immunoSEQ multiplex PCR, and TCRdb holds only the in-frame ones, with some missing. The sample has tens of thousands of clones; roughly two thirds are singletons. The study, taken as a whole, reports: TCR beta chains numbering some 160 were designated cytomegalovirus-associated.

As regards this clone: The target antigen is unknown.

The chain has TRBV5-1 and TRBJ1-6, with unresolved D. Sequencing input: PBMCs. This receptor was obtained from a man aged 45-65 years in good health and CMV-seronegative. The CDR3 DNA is TGCGCCAGCAGCTTGGCCGAGATTCAATCACCCCTCCACTTT. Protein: CASSLAEIQSPLHF.